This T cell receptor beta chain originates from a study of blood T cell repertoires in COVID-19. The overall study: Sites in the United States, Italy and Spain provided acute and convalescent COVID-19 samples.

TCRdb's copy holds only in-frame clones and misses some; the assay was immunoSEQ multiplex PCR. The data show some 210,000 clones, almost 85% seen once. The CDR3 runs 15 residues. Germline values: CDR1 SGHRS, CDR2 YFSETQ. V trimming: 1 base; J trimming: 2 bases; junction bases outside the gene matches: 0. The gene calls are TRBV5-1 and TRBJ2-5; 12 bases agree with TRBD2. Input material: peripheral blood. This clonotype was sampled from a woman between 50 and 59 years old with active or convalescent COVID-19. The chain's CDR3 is CASSLTSGGQETQYF. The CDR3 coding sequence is TGCGCCAGCAGCTTGACTAGCGGGGGGCAAGAGACCCAGTACTTC. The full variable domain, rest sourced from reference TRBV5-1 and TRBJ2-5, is KAGVTQTPRYLIKTRGQQVTLSCSPISGHRSVSWYQQTPGQGLQFLFEYFSETQRNKGNFPGRFSGRQFSNSRSEMNVSTLELGDSALYLCASSLTSGGQETQYFGPGTRLLVL.